Below, 31 T cell receptor beta chains from the same sample are listed, as sequenced in a study of T-cell memory formation after mild COVID-19. TCRdb reprocessed the 5' RACE reads via MiXCR and lists one record per CDR3 protein. The repertoire has 90,000 to 130,000 distinct CDR3 sequences, roughly a sixth of them found once; the top ten carry roughly 6%. Material for sequencing was PBMCs or a T cell subset sorted from them (not recorded which). Every receptor here comes from a young man who had mild COVID-19 (a few samples of this study predate the infection). Cell type and time point are not known.

The V and J genes are TRBV6-2 or TRBV6-3 and TRBJ2-5, with D perhaps TRBD2 (5 bases). The V end was cut by 0 bases, the J end by 4 bases, with 6 bases between. This CDR3 is 13 amino acids long. Germline CDR1 reads MNHEY; CDR2 reads SVGEGT. CDR3: CASSYSRAETQYF. In DNA, the CDR3 is TGTGCCAGCAGTTACTCGAGGGCAGAGACCCAGTACTTC.

This clonotype was picked up a small number of times. The chain carries TRBV29-1 and TRBJ1-3, with a possible D match to TRBD1 (5 bases). The germline V and J ends were trimmed by 7 bases and 8 bases, with 15 bases remaining between them. The CDR3 totals 12 residues. Germline CDR1 and CDR2: SQVTM and ANQGSEA. The CDR3 region is CSARTIGDTIYF. CDR3 sequence (DNA): TGCAGCGCCCGGACAATCGGGGACACCATATATTTT.

The rearrangement links TRBV5-1 to TRBJ2-2; D perhaps matches TRBD2 (6 bases). V lost 9 bases and J 3 bases, leaving 12 bases between the germline ends. CDR1 SGHRS and CDR2 YFSETQ come from the germline V gene. The CDR3 contains 13 residues. The CDR3 region is CATGVPYTGELFF. The CDR3 bases are TGCGCCACGGGAGTACCCTACACCGGGGAGCTGTTTTTT.

The CDR3 reads CASISGQGVAGYTF. The CDR3 nucleotides read TGTGCCAGTATTTCCGGACAGGGGGTCGCTGGCTACACCTTC. The chain recombines TRBV19 with TRBJ1-2, with TRBD1 matching 10 bases. Germline trimming cut 7 bases from V and 7 bases from J; bases unmatched to any gene: 9. From germline, CDR1 is LNHDA and CDR2 SQIVND (reference sequence). This CDR3 has 14 amino acids.

The V gene is TRBV5-1, the J gene TRBJ2-7; TRBD1 might be the D (6 bases). Germline V lookup: CDR1 SGHRS, CDR2 YFSETQ. There are 14 residues in the CDR3. Trimming stripped 6 bases from V and 4 bases from J, with 17 bases between. The CDR3 DNA follows: TGCGCCAGCACAGAACAGGGTGGGTTTTACGAGCAGTACTTC. Protein: CASTEQGGFYEQYF.

This clonotype is medium-sized. This chain uses TRBV5-1 with TRBJ2-3; the D gene is possibly TRBD2 (6 bases). In germline, CDR1 is SGHRS, CDR2 YFSETQ. Trimming removed 3 bases from V and 2 bases from J, with 10 bases in between. This CDR3 spans 14 amino acids. CDR3 loop: CASSSGTATDTQYF. CDR3 nucleotide sequence: TGCGCCAGCAGCTCCGGGACTGCCACAGATACGCAGTATTTT.

V and J are TRBV5-1 and TRBJ2-5; TRBD2 might be the D (6 bases). This CDR3 is built from 14 residues. CDR1 is SGHRS, CDR2 YFSETQ, per germline. V lost 2 bases, J lost 4 bases, and 12 bases lay in between. The CDR3 sequence: CASSFMVGGETQYF. The DNA for the CDR3 is TGCGCCAGCAGCTTTATGGTGGGAGGAGAGACCCAGTACTTC.

This rearrangement joins TRBV18 to TRBJ2-3; 8 nucleotides align to TRBD1. The CDR3 has 16 residues. Germline trimming cut 3 bases from V and 2 bases from J; bases unmatched to any gene: 7. The germline gives CDR1 KGHSH, CDR2 LQKENI. Written as DNA, the CDR3 is TGTGCCAGCTCACCTTTTGACAGGGGACCCACAGATACGCAGTATTTT. This codes for CASSPFDRGPTDTQYF.

A few counts support this clonotype. This chain connects TRBV7-8 to TRBJ2-1; no definite D call. CDR3 length equals 15 residues. The V end lost 2 bases, the J end lost 8 bases, and 16 bases lay between the germline ends. Germline assignment: CDR1 SGHVS and CDR2 FQNEAQ. In DNA, the CDR3 is TGTGCCAGCAGCTTAACACCGACTCGTGGCGATGAGCAGTTCTTC. Translation: CASSLTPTRGDEQFF.

This clonotype was recorded a few times. This chain connects TRBV10-3 to TRBJ1-1, with D perhaps matching TRBD1 (6 bases). This CDR3 contains 13 residues. CDR1 and CDR2 from the germline V gene are ENHRY and SYGVKD. V dropped 10 bases and J dropped 2 bases, with 14 bases sitting between them. CDR3 sequence reads: CATSTGPNTEAFF. The DNA for the CDR3 is TGTGCCACCTCGACAGGCCCCAACACTGAAGCTTTCTTT.

This chain joins TRBV4-1 and TRBJ2-4; 11 positions agree with TRBD1. CDR3 length: 16 amino acids. J gave up 1 base and V 3 bases, and 2 bases lay outside the gene matches. From germline, CDR1 is MGHRA and CDR2 YSYEKL. The DNA for the CDR3 is TGCGCCAGCAGCCACGGACAGGGGGCGGCCAAAAACATTCAGTACTTC. This codes for CASSHGQGAAKNIQYF.

The chain is built from TRBV12-3 or TRBV12-4 and TRBJ1-1, with 10 nucleotides matching TRBD1. The CDR3 has 14 residues. The V segment lost 5 bases and the J segment 6 bases; nucleotides outside the gene matches: 6. CDR3 DNA: TGTGCCAGCAGTCCCCGGGACAGGGGCGCTGAAGCTTTCTTT. As protein: CASSPRDRGAEAFF.

The V call is TRBV7-2, the J call TRBJ1-1, with a tentative D call TRBD1 (6 bases). The CDR3 has 16 amino acids. Germline CDR1 is SGHTA and CDR2 is FQGNSA. V gave up 3 bases and J gave up 8 bases, with 22 bases separating them. The CDR3 protein is CASSLGGSGVTREAFF. CDR3 in DNA: TGTGCCAGCAGCTTGGGGGGGTCAGGGGTCACCCGGGAAGCTTTCTTT.

This clonotype showed up just a few times. The chain joins TRBV7-2 to TRBJ1-1, with D unclear. CDR3 size: 13 residues. V was trimmed by 0 bases and J by 8 bases, leaving 10 bases between them. Germline V gives CDR1 SGHTA, CDR2 FQGNSA. The CDR3 coding sequence is TGTGCCAGCAGCTTAGCTTCAGGCCGGGAAGCTTTCTTT. Protein sequence: CASSLASGREAFF.

The rearrangement uses TRBV12-3 or TRBV12-4 and TRBJ1-5; possible D gene TRBD1, 5 bases. This CDR3 comprises 15 residues. The ends were cut back, 9 bases at V and 3 bases at J, with 18 bases in the middle. The CDR3: CARKRERGLNQPQHF. In DNA, the CDR3 is TGTGCCAGGAAACGAGAGAGGGGCCTCAATCAGCCCCAGCATTTT.

This clonotype was seen a handful of times. The chain recombines TRBV19 with TRBJ1-2; no reliable D call. Germline CDR1 reads LNHDA; CDR2 reads SQIVND (reference sequence). Trimming took off 8 bases at V and 3 bases at J, with 10 bases between the two ends. The CDR3 totals 12 residues. The chain's CDR3 is CASASSYYGYTF. CDR3 DNA sequence: TGTGCCAGTGCGTCCAGCTACTATGGCTACACCTTC.

This clonotype appeared a few times. CDR3 residues: CASSYRGASGYTF. The CDR3 DNA follows: TGTGCCAGCAGTTACCGGGGGGCGAGCGGCTACACCTTC. The rearrangement uses TRBV6-5 and TRBJ1-2; possible D gene TRBD1, 6 bases. The V gene's germline CDR1 is MNHEY and CDR2 SVGAGI. CDR3 length equals 13 residues. V dropped 2 bases and J dropped 8 bases, with 12 bases sitting between them.

This clonotype was detected only a few times. Written as DNA, the CDR3 is TGTGCCAGCAGCCCAGGGTTATCTGGCTACACCTTC. Translating it yields CASSPGLSGYTF. This chain joins TRBV12-3 or TRBV12-4 and TRBJ1-2; D possibly corresponds to TRBD1 (5 bases). Trimming left V 6 bases short and J 7 bases short, with 12 bases between. This CDR3 is built from 12 residues.

The chain combines TRBV5-1 with TRBJ1-3; maybe TRBD1 (6 bases). Trimming shortened V by 2 bases and J by 3 bases, and 9 bases separated the two germline ends. Germline V gene lookup returns CDR1 SGHRS and CDR2 YFSETQ. The CDR3 sequence is 14 residues long. CDR3 coding DNA: TGCGCCAGCAGCTTTACAGGGTATGGAAACACCATATATTTT. The encoded protein is CASSFTGYGNTIYF.

There are a few counts of this clonotype. The chain couples TRBV29-1 to TRBJ1-1, with D hard to call. Germline values: CDR1 SQVTM, CDR2 ANQGSEA. This CDR3 contains 17 residues. Trimming left V 3 bases short and J 0 bases short, with 20 bases between. The CDR3 DNA sequence: TGCAGCGTTGAGAGCGGTTATGACCTTCGGTTGAACACTGAAGCTTTCTTT. As protein: CSVESGYDLRLNTEAFF.

In its sample, this clonotype was seen a few times. The V and J genes are TRBV20-1 and TRBJ1-4, with TRBD1 as a possible D gene (5 bases). Germline-derived CDR1 and CDR2 are DFQATT and SNEGSKA (reference sequence). The CDR3 is made up of 14 amino acids. Trimming took off 3 bases at V and 10 bases at J, with 18 bases between the two ends. CDR3: CSASPRQGLGKLFF. The CDR3 DNA sequence: TGCAGTGCTAGTCCGAGGCAGGGCCTGGGAAAACTGTTTTTT.

This clonotype appeared a few times. This sequence joins TRBV7-6 and TRBJ2-2; D could derive from TRBD1 or TRBD2 (7 bases each). In germline, CDR1 is SGHVS, CDR2 FNYEAQ. V dropped 0 bases and J dropped 8 bases, with 13 bases sitting between them. The CDR3 consists of 15 residues. CDR3 in DNA: TGTGCCAGCAGCTTAGCAGGGAGGGACAGAGGGGAGCTGTTTTTT. Amino acids: CASSLAGRDRGELFF.

The J gene is TRBJ1-5, the V gene TRBV7-6; TRBD1 matches at 7 bases. This CDR3 region has 13 residues. From germline, CDR1 is SGHVS and CDR2 FNYEAQ. Trimming took 4 bases from V and 5 from J; bases not matched to a gene: 2. DNA of the CDR3: TGTGCCAGCAGCTACGGACAGGATCAGCCCCAGCATTTT. Amino acid sequence: CASSYGQDQPQHF.

This clonotype has only a few counts. The genes are TRBV4-1 and TRBJ2-7; D may correspond to TRBD1 or TRBD2 (5 bases each). The length of the CDR3 is 16 residues. The V gene's germline CDR1 is MGHRA and CDR2 YSYEKL. V was clipped by 4 bases and J by 1 base, with 17 bases between them. CDR3 residues: CASSPGPSEGSYEQYV. Written as DNA, the CDR3 is TGCGCCAGCAGCCCGGGGCCCTCAGAAGGATCCTACGAGCAGTACGTC.

This clonotype was seen a handful of times. The chain recombines TRBV14 with TRBJ1-2; no firm D call. The CDR3 loop spans 13 amino acids. V was cut by 1 base and J by 7 bases, with 10 bases left in between. Germline CDR1 SGHDN, CDR2 FVKESK. The CDR3 nucleotides are TGTGCCAGCAGCCAAGGAGCTGAGGGTGGCTACACCTTC. It is translated as CASSQGAEGGYTF.

This chain joins TRBV4-3 and TRBJ2-7, with 10 nucleotides matching TRBD1. With 1 base clipped from V and 0 bases from J, the junction kept 6 bases outside the gene matches. Germline CDR1 is LGHNA and CDR2 is YSLEER. There are 17 residues in the CDR3. CDR3 DNA sequence: TGCGCCAGCAGCCAAGGACAGGGGGCTCCAAGCTCCTACGAGCAGTACGTC. Translated, it gives CASSQGQGAPSSYEQYV.

This clonotype was seen only a few times. The rearrangement uses TRBV24-1 and TRBJ2-2; TRBD1 is a possible D gene (6 bases). Germline CDR1 and CDR2: KGHDR and SFDVKD. The V gene lost 4 bases and the J gene lost 1 base, with 9 bases spanning the gap. The CDR3 runs to 15 residues. DNA for the CDR3: TGTGCCACCAGTGACCCGGGACAGAACACCGGGGAGCTGTTTTTT. It specifies CATSDPGQNTGELFF.

The chain carries TRBV7-9 and TRBJ2-1; D unresolved. The germline CDR1 and CDR2 sequences are SEHNR and FQNEAQ (reference sequence). This CDR3 contains 13 residues. The ends were cut back, 5 bases at V and 9 bases at J, with 14 bases in the middle. The DNA for the CDR3 is TGTGCCAGCAGCCATCCGAGTAGCAGTGAGCAGTTCTTC. Amino acids: CASSHPSSSEQFF.

This clonotype turned up a few times. The chain joins TRBV5-1 to TRBJ2-1, with 7 positions matching TRBD1. The CDR3 runs to 15 residues. From germline, CDR1 is SGHRS and CDR2 YFSETQ. V lost 1 base, J lost 4 bases, and 5 bases stayed unmatched. The CDR3 here is CASSLSDRLYNEQFF. As DNA, the CDR3 is TGCGCCAGCAGCTTGTCGGACAGGCTTTACAATGAGCAGTTCTTC.

The rearrangement links TRBV7-3 to TRBJ1-6, with 9 bases lining up with TRBD1. V gave up 4 bases and J gave up 9 bases; unmatched junction bases: 4. CDR3 length: 14 amino acids. CDR1 is SGHTA, CDR2 FQGTGA, per germline. In DNA form, the CDR3 reads TGTGCCAGCAGCTCTGGGACAGGGTTTTCACCCCTCCACTTT. Amino acid sequence: CASSSGTGFSPLHF.

In DNA, the CDR3 is TGTGCCAGCAGTCCCGGGCAGAAGGCGACTGAGACCCAGTACTTC. Amino acids: CASSPGQKATETQYF. This sequence joins TRBV11-1 and TRBJ2-5; D uncertain. The length of the CDR3 is 15 residues. The V gene lost 6 bases and the J gene lost 5 bases, with 19 bases spanning the gap. Per the germline V gene, CDR1 is SGHAT and CDR2 is FQDESV (reference sequence).